This T cell receptor (beta chain) comes out of a study of blood T cell repertoires in COVID-19. Study-wide context: The origin of the acute and convalescent COVID-19 samples was the United States, Italy and Spain. The analysed material was cDNA or gDNA that came from T cells, B-cell-depleted T cells, or PBMCs.

Original handling: Scientists estimated how many nucleated cells there were by amplifying reference gene primers. TCRdb's table, derived via immunoSEQ multiplex PCR, lists solely in-frame clones and lacks some. That table furnishes V, J and clone size, whereas the DNA furnished D and trimming. This table has hundreds of thousands of clones, approximately 90% appearing once. Germline CDR1 and CDR2: SGHNT and YYREEE (reference sequence). This CDR3 spans 14 amino acids. V was pared by 5 bases and J by 7 bases, with 18 bases between. The receptor was derived from a man aged 35-49 years with acute or convalescent COVID-19. The sample was peripheral blood. The V gene is TRBV5-4, the J gene TRBJ1-2; maybe TRBD1 (5 bases). The CDR3 DNA reads as TGTGCCAGCAGTTCAAGGAGGGGAGAGGGTGGCTACACCTTC. As protein: CASSSRRGEGGYTF.